The rows below give T cell receptor beta chains drawn from one sample of a study of identical twins. Each CDR3 protein is one row after TCRdb ran MiXCR on the 5' RACE reads. The sample carries hundreds of thousands of distinct CDR3 sequences, over 11% recorded once. Sequenced material: memory (CD45RO+) T cells sorted from blood. Receptors originate from a woman between 18 and 30 years old in good health. CDR3s include the opening cysteine and the closing phenylalanine or tryptophan. A D gene is named only where the DNA matches it firmly. Where a row states a size, it is once, few, many or the class of an expanded clone; other rows omit it.

J	V	D	size	DNA	CDR3
TRBJ2-7	TRBV7-2	NA	many	TGTGCCAGCAGCTTAGATGGGACCACTCCTTCCTACGAGCAGTACTTC	CASSLDGTTPSYEQYF
TRBJ2-2	TRBV5-8	NA	NA	TGTGCCAGCAGCTTTCTCGGGAGGAACACCGGGGAGCTGTTTTTT	CASSFLGRNTGELFF
TRBJ1-5	TRBV30	NA	few	TGTGCCTGGAGTTGGCAGGCGTACAATCAGCCCCAGCATTTT	CAWSWQAYNQPQHF
TRBJ2-1	TRBV7-9	NA	few	TGTGCCAGCAGCTTAGATTGGGGGCAGGGTGAGCAGTTCTTC	CASSLDWGQGEQFF
TRBJ2-7	TRBV20-1	TRBD2	NA	TGCAGTGCTAGAGATATCGCGTCGGGGGGATCCTACGAGCAGTACTTC	CSARDIASGGSYEQYF
TRBJ2-1	TRBV5-1	NA	NA	TGCGCCAGCAGCTTGGAATTGAGGCAGTTCTTC	CASSLELRQFF
TRBJ1-5	TRBV9	NA	few	TGTGCCAGCAGCGTAGATTCAGGCAATCAGCCCCAGCATTTT	CASSVDSGNQPQHF
TRBJ2-3	TRBV7-9	NA	NA	TGTGCCAGCAGCCCGCCGGGGAGGGGGACGCAGTATTTT	CASSPPGRGTQYF
TRBJ2-4	TRBV12-3/TRBV12-4	NA	once	TGTGCCAGCAGTGCGGACGGTACCAAAAACATTCAGTACTTC	CASSADGTKNIQYF
TRBJ2-1	TRBV20-1	TRBD2	NA	TGCAGTGCGAAAGGCCCAGCGGGAGAGTTGCCGTTCTTC	CSAKGPAGELPFF
TRBJ2-5	TRBV12-3/TRBV12-4	TRBD2	NA	TGTGCCAGCAGTCGATTTGGGACTAGCGGGTACCAAGAGACCCAGTACTTC	CASSRFGTSGYQETQYF
TRBJ2-5	TRBV20-1	TRBD1	NA	TGCAGTGCTTACCCCCGGGACAGGGGTCAGGAGACCCAGTACTTC	CSAYPRDRGQETQYF
TRBJ2-5	TRBV20-1	NA	few	TGCAGTGCTAGAGATACACGGAATAAAGAGACCCAGTACTTC	CSARDTRNKETQYF
TRBJ2-1	TRBV5-4	TRBD1	NA	TGTGCCAGCAGCTCGTCCCCACAGGGGATAAACTATGAGCAGTTCTTC	CASSSSPQGINYEQFF
TRBJ2-1	TRBV7-6	TRBD1	NA	TGTGCCAGCAGCTTGAGCCGCGACAGGGGAAAATCGTCCTCCTACAATGAGCAGTTCTTC	CASSLSRDRGKSSSYNEQFF